What follows are 19 T cell receptor beta chains derived from one specimen sequenced in a study of OX40 agonist ivuxolimab in advanced cancers. Clones were sequenced by immunoSEQ multiplex PCR, and TCRdb holds only the in-frame ones, with some missing. The sample consists of tens of thousands of clones, 91% of them appearing once. Here the sequenced sample was CD4+ or CD8+ T cells sorted from blood, taken in a trial of the OX40 agonist ivuxolimab. These receptors originate from an adult with an advanced solid tumor such as melanoma, head and neck, liver or kidney cancer.

The table lists this clone with a few counts. The V and J genes are TRBV27 and TRBJ2-1, with 7 positions matching TRBD1. This CDR3 region has 15 residues. Germline trimming cut 6 bases from V and 2 bases from J; bases unmatched to any gene: 7. Germline CDR1 reads MNHEY; CDR2 reads SMNVEV (reference sequence). The CDR3 region is CASRRQQGPYNEQFF. As DNA, the CDR3 is TGTGCCAGCAGGCGTCAACAGGGGCCCTACAATGAGCAGTTCTTC.

The rearrangement uses TRBV29-1 and TRBJ2-2; tentative D call: TRBD2 (5 bases). Between the trimmed V and J ends, which lost 6 bases and 7 bases, there was a span of 15 bases. The CDR3 sequence is 13 residues long. CDR1 is SQVTM, CDR2 ANQGSEA, per germline. Written as DNA, the CDR3 is TGCAGCGTAACGGACTGGGAAGGCGGGGAGCTGTTTTTT. This gives the protein CSVTDWEGGELFF.

The chain's CDR3 is CASSDQGGGSINEQFF. The DNA for the CDR3 is TGTGCCAGCAGTGACCAAGGTGGCGGGAGTATTAATGAGCAGTTCTTC. The V gene is TRBV6-4, the J gene TRBJ2-1; 7 bases match TRBD2. The CDR3 loop spans 16 amino acids. The V segment lost 2 bases and the J segment 7 bases; nucleotides outside the gene matches: 11. The germline gives CDR1 MRHNA, CDR2 SNTAGT.

The chain is built from TRBV19 and TRBJ1-1; 10 positions agree with TRBD1. The V and J ends lost 8 bases and 5 bases, in that order; junction bases with no gene match: 5. Germline loops: CDR1 LNHDA, CDR2 SQIVND (reference sequence). This CDR3 region has 13 residues. The CDR3 coding sequence is TGTGCCAGTGATTGGGGACAGGGGACTGAAGCTTTCTTT. It codes for CASDWGQGTEAFF.

The chain carries TRBV7-9 and TRBJ2-7, with D perhaps matching TRBD2 (6 bases). Germline CDR1 is SEHNR and CDR2 is FQNEAQ (reference sequence). Between the trimmed V and J ends, which lost 2 bases and 2 bases, there was a span of 10 bases. The CDR3 has 14 amino acids. The chain's CDR3 is CASSLSSGPYEQYF. CDR3 coding DNA: TGTGCCAGCAGCTTAAGTAGCGGACCCTACGAGCAGTACTTC.

CDR3 bases: TGTGCCAGCAGCTTGGAAGGGGCGAAAGAGCAGTACTTC. Translating it yields CASSLEGAKEQYF. The rearrangement links TRBV5-6 to TRBJ2-7, with D possibly TRBD1 on 5 matching bases. V was clipped by 0 bases and J by 7 bases, with 11 bases between them. The CDR3 extends over 13 amino acids. Germline lookup yields CDR1 SGHDT and CDR2 YYEEEE.

This rearrangement joins TRBV2 to TRBJ2-7; 10 bases are shared with TRBD2. Germline values: CDR1 SNHLY, CDR2 FYNNEI. The CDR3 is made up of 14 amino acids. Unmatched junction bases numbered 8, after V lost 6 bases and J lost 6 bases. DNA for the CDR3: TGTGCCAGCAGGGTTAGCGGGGGGCTGGGCGAGCAGTACTTC. Translated, it gives CASRVSGGLGEQYF.

The chain links TRBV28 to TRBJ2-7; D perhaps matches TRBD1 (5 bases). This CDR3 comprises 14 residues. The germline V and J ends were trimmed by 2 bases and 5 bases, with 13 bases remaining between them. Germline V gene sequence: CDR1 MDHEN, CDR2 SYDVKM. CDR3 sequence reads: CASSLTQRGHEQYF. The CDR3 bases are TGTGCCAGCAGTTTAACCCAAAGGGGCCACGAGCAGTACTTC.

This clone was seen once. The chain carries TRBV10-3 and TRBJ1-1; D remains unclear. Trimming stripped 4 bases from V and 1 base from J, with 4 bases between. The CDR3 has 12 residues. In germline, CDR1 is ENHRY, CDR2 SYGVKD. The CDR3 loop is CAISVENTEAFF. The CDR3 DNA is TGTGCCATCAGTGTAGAGAACACTGAAGCTTTCTTT.

This rearrangement joins TRBV9 to TRBJ2-5; perhaps TRBD2 as D (5 bases). Between the trimmed V and J ends, which lost 0 bases and 1 base, there was a span of 10 bases. Germline loops: CDR1 SGDLS, CDR2 YYNGEE. This CDR3 has 15 residues. As DNA, the CDR3 is TGTGCCAGCAGCGTAGTGGGGAGTTCCCAAGAGACCCAGTACTTC. Translated, it gives CASSVVGSSQETQYF.

The V gene is TRBV7-9, the J gene TRBJ2-7, with 13 bases aligning to TRBD2. V lost 2 bases and J lost 7; bases outside the gene matches: 8. The CDR3 extends over 16 amino acids. Looked up from germline, CDR1 is SEHNR and CDR2 is FQNEAQ (reference sequence). CDR3 amino acids: CASSLTQGLAGLEQYF. CDR3 bases: TGTGCCAGCAGCTTAACGCAGGGACTAGCGGGGTTAGAGCAGTACTTC.

V gene TRBV6-5 combines with J gene TRBJ2-5; D remains unclear. CDR1 is MNHEY, CDR2 SVGAGI, per germline. V dropped 5 bases and J dropped 5 bases, with 15 bases sitting between them. The CDR3 covers 14 residues. CDR3 sequence: CASSKAETLETQYF. The CDR3 coding sequence is TGTGCCAGCAGTAAAGCCGAGACCCTCGAGACCCAGTACTTC.

This rearrangement joins TRBV13 to TRBJ1-5; the D is unclear. There are 14 residues in the CDR3. The germline V gene has CDR1 PRHDT and CDR2 FYEKMQ (reference sequence). V was cut by 2 bases and J by 3 bases, with 8 bases left in between. In DNA form, the CDR3 reads TGTGCCAGCAGCTTAAACCGGCTCAATCAGCCCCAGCATTTT. It yields the protein CASSLNRLNQPQHF.

The chain joins TRBV6-6 to TRBJ1-5, with D perhaps TRBD1 (5 bases). Germline CDR1 MNHNY, CDR2 SVGAGI (reference sequence). V lost 10 bases to trimming and J lost 3 bases, with 13 bases between them. This CDR3 is built from 13 residues. CDR3 sequence reads: CATGAETNQPQHF. The CDR3, as DNA: TGTGCCACTGGGGCAGAGACCAATCAGCCCCAGCATTTT.

The chain recombines TRBV7-9 with TRBJ2-7; 8 nucleotides agree with TRBD2. The CDR3 contains 15 residues. CDR1 SEHNR and CDR2 FQNEAQ come from the germline V gene (reference sequence). After removal of 6 bases from V and 4 bases from J, the junction contained 11 bases not matched to a gene. The CDR3 DNA reads as TGTGCCAGCAGTCTCAAGGGACTAGACATTTACGAGCAGTACTTC. The encoded protein is CASSLKGLDIYEQYF.

V gene TRBV4-3 combines with J gene TRBJ2-7; D might be TRBD1 or TRBD2, each matching 7 bases. CDR3 length equals 15 residues. Germline values: CDR1 LGHNA, CDR2 YSLEER. Between the trimmed V and J ends, which lost 1 base and 6 bases, there was a span of 16 bases. CDR3 sequence reads: CASSQGQGGPGEQYF. The CDR3 DNA is TGCGCCAGCAGCCAAGGTCAGGGGGGGCCGGGCGAGCAGTACTTC.

The chain employs TRBV30 and TRBJ1-1; D not resolved. Deletions cut 3 bases from V and 1 base from J, with 12 bases between. The CDR3 consists of 14 residues. The germline V gene encodes CDR1 GTSNPN and CDR2 SVGIG (reference sequence). This chain's CDR3 is CAWSLLSGNTEAFF. CDR3 DNA sequence: TGTGCCTGGAGCCTCCTCTCAGGGAACACTGAAGCTTTCTTT.

The sample holds one count of this clone. CDR3 sequence reads: CASSYSTQYEQYF. CDR3 DNA sequence: TGTGCCAGCAGTTACTCGACTCAGTACGAGCAGTACTTC. The rearrangement joins TRBV6-5 to TRBJ2-7; no clear D gene. The V gene lost 0 bases and the J gene lost 4 bases, with 7 bases spanning the gap. In germline, CDR1 is MNHEY, CDR2 SVGAGI. The CDR3 is made up of 13 amino acids.

The rearrangement joins TRBV28 to TRBJ2-6; D remains ambiguous. Germline values: CDR1 MDHEN, CDR2 SYDVKM. The CDR3 runs to 17 residues. Between the trimmed V and J ends, which lost 2 bases and 2 bases, there was a span of 13 bases. CDR3 sequence (DNA): TGTGCCAGCAGTTTAATGAGCTGGAAGGCTGGGGCCAACGTCCTGACTTTC. This gives the protein CASSLMSWKAGANVLTF.